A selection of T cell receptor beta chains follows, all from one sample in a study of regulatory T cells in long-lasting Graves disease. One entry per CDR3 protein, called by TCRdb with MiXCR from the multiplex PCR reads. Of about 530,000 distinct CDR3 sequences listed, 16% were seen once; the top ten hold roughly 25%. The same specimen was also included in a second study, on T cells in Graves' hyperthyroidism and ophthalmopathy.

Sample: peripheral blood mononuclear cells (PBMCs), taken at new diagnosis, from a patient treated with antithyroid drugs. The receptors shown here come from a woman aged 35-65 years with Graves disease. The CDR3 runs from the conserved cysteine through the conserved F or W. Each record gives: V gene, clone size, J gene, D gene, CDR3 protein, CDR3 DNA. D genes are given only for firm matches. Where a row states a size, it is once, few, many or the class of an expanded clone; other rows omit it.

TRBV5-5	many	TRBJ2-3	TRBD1	CASSSGQGARTDTQYF	TGCGCCAGCAGCTCGGGACAGGGGGCGCGAACAGATACGCAGTATTTT
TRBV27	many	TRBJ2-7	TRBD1	CASGPTGTGEQYF	TGTGCCAGCGGACCGACAGGGACCGGGGAGCAGTACTTC
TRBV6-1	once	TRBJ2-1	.	CASRLDSQMNEQFF	TGTGCCAGCAGACTGGACAGCCAGATGAATGAGCAGTTCTTC
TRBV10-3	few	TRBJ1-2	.	CAINPGTGRGGYTF	TGTGCCATCAACCCCGGGACCGGCCGTGGTGGCTACACCTTC
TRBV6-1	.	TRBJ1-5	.	CASSGRTAVSNQPQHF	TGTGCCAGCAGTGGCCGGACGGCCGTTAGCAATCAGCCCCAGCATTTT
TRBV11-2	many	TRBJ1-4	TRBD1	CASSYKGQGNEKLFF	TGTGCCAGCAGCTACAAGGGACAGGGGAATGAAAAACTGTTTTTT
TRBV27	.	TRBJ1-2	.	CASSSAGGGPPYGYTF	TGTGCCAGCAGTTCGGCGGGGGGGGGCCCTCCCTATGGCTACACCTTC
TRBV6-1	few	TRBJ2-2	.	CASSKTDGNTGELFF	TGTGCCAGCAGCAAGACGGACGGAAACACCGGGGAGCTGTTTTTT
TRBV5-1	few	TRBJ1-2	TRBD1	CASREEAGGSNGYTF	TGCGCCAGCAGGGAAGAGGCAGGGGGTTCGAATGGCTACACCTTC
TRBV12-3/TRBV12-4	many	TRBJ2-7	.	CASSLGQLREQYF	TGTGCCAGCAGTCTAGGACAGCTTCGCGAGCAGTACTTC
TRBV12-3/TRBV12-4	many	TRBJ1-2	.	CASSLKSRSYTF	TGTGCCAGCAGTTTAAAATCAAGGAGCTACACCTTC
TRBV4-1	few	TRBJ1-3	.	CASSPQTGSGNTIYF	TGCGCCAGCAGCCCGCAGACAGGCTCTGGAAACACCATATATTTT
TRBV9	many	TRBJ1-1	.	CASSVADSLGEAFF	TGTGCCAGCAGCGTAGCGGACAGCCTTGGTGAAGCTTTCTTT
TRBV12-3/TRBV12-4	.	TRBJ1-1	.	CASRMQTMNTEAFF	TGTGCCAGCCGAATGCAGACCATGAACACTGAAGCTTTCTTT
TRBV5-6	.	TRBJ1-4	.	CASSLDGSWRGKLFF	TGTGCCAGCAGTCTCGACGGCTCCTGGCGTGGAAAACTGTTTTTT
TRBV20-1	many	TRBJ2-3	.	CSATTGTDTQYF	TGCAGTGCCACGACCGGCACAGATACGCAGTATTTT
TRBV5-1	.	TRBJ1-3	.	CASSLEGPSSGNTIYF	TGCGCCAGCAGCTTGGAGGGACCTAGCTCTGGAAACACCATATATTTT
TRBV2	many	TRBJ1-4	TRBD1	CASRWRQGDEKLFF	TGTGCCAGCAGATGGAGACAGGGAGATGAAAAACTGTTTTTT
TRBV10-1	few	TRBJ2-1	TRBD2	CASSGSRGVYNEQFF	TGCGCCAGCAGTGGAAGCCGGGGGGTATACAATGAGCAGTTCTTC
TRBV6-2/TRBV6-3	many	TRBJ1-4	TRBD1	CASSYTGATNEKLFF	TGTGCCAGCAGTTACACAGGGGCAACTAATGAAAAACTGTTTTTT
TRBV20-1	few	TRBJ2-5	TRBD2	CSASSGEETQYF	TGCAGTGCTAGCAGCGGGGAAGAGACCCAGTACTTC
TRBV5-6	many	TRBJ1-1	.	CASSPQWVGTEAFF	TGTGCCAGCAGCCCCCAGTGGGTAGGAACTGAAGCTTTCTTT
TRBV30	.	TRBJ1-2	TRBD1	CAWSPGQGNYGYTF	TGTGCCTGGAGTCCAGGACAGGGGAACTATGGCTACACCTTC
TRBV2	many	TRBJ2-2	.	CASSPGMQATGELFF	TGTGCCAGCAGCCCCGGTATGCAGGCCACCGGGGAGCTGTTTTTT
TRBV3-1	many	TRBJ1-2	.	CASSQVTANYGYTF	TGTGCCAGCAGCCAAGTGACAGCTAACTATGGCTACACCTTC
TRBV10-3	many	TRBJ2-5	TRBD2	CASSAASGGYQETQYF	TGTGCCAGCAGTGCGGCTAGCGGGGGGTACCAAGAGACCCAGTACTTC
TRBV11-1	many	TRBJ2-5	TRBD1	CASSYDREKTQYF	TGTGCCAGCAGCTACGACAGGGAGAAGACCCAGTACTTC
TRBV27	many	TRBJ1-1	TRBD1	CASRRGQGALNTEAFF	TGTGCCAGCAGAAGGGGCCAGGGGGCCTTGAACACTGAAGCTTTCTTT
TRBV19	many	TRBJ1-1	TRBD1	CASNTGANTEAFF	TGTGCCAGTAATACAGGGGCAAACACTGAAGCTTTCTTT
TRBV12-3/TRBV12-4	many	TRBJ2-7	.	CASSGDRYEQYF	TGTGCCAGCTCCGGGGACCGCTACGAGCAGTACTTC
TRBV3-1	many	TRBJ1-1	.	CASSQVSGNTEAFF	TGTGCCAGCAGCCAAGTATCAGGGAACACTGAAGCTTTCTTT
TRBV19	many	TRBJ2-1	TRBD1	CASSTRTGNEQFF	TGTGCCAGTAGTACACGGACAGGGAACGAGCAGTTCTTC
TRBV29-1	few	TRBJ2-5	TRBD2	CSARLAGGDETQYF	TGCAGCGCCCGACTAGCGGGGGGAGATGAGACCCAGTACTTC
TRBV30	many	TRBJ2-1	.	CAWTLSRREQFF	TGTGCCTGGACCCTATCCCGCAGGGAGCAGTTCTTC
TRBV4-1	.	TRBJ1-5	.	CASSQGVGNDHNQPQHF	TGCGCCAGCAGCCAAGGAGTCGGTAACGACCACAATCAGCCCCAGCATTTT
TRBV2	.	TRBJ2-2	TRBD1	CASSEGDRGPGELFF	TGTGCCAGCAGTGAGGGGGACAGGGGTCCCGGGGAGCTGTTTTTT
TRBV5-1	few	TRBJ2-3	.	CASSTGLATDTQYF	TGCGCCAGCAGCACCGGTTTGGCGACGGATACGCAGTATTTT
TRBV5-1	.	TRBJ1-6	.	CASRLADFRSPLHF	TGCGCCAGCAGACTGGCGGATTTCAGGTCACCCCTCCACTTT
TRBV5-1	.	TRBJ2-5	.	CASSLEQKETQYF	TGCGCCAGCAGCTTGGAACAAAAAGAGACCCAGTACTTC
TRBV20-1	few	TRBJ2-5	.	CSARLPPGDETQYF	TGCAGTGCTAGACTCCCCCCGGGGGACGAGACCCAGTACTTC
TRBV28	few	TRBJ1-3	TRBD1	CASSQGQARNTIYF	TGTGCCAGCAGTCAGGGACAGGCACGAAACACCATATATTTT
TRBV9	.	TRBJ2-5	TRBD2	CASSDGGANFPETQYF	TGTGCCTCTTCCGACGGGGGGGCTAACTTTCCAGAGACCCAGTACTTC
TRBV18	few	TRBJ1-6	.	CASSPPAGVNSPLHF	TGTGCCAGCTCACCACCGGCGGGGGTTAATTCACCCCTCCACTTT
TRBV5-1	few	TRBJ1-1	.	CASSLERARSLNTEAFF	TGCGCCAGCAGCTTGGAGAGGGCACGGAGTCTTAACACTGAAGCTTTCTTT
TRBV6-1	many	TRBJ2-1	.	CAGGNSGEQFF	TGTGCCGGAGGGAATTCCGGTGAGCAGTTCTTC
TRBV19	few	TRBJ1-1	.	CASSIGRWGGTEAFF	TGTGCCAGTAGTATTGGGCGTTGGGGGGGCACTGAAGCTTTCTTT
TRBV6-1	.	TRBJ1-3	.	CASSEWIGQLSGNTIYF	TGTGCCAGCAGTGAGTGGATCGGACAGCTCTCTGGAAACACCATATATTTT
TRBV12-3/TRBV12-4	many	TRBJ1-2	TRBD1	CASSVTWDRVLLANYGYTF	TGTGCCAGCAGCGTGACATGGGACAGGGTGCTTTTAGCTAACTATGGCTACACCTTC
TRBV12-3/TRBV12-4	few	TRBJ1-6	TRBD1	CASRGQGWGNSPLHF	TGTGCCAGCAGGGGACAGGGTTGGGGGAATTCACCCCTCCACTTT
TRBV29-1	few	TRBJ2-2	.	CSARGGGHQNTGELFF	TGCAGCGCCAGGGGGGGAGGCCACCAGAACACCGGGGAGCTGTTTTTT
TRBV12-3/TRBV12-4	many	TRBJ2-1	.	CASRGLSPSTYNEQFF	TGTGCCAGCAGGGGACTTTCCCCAAGCACCTACAATGAGCAGTTCTTC
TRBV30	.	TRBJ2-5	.	CAWGGGPKTQYF	TGTGCCTGGGGGGGGGGGCCGAAGACCCAGTACTTC
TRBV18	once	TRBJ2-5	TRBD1	CASSVSRTGQETQYF	TGTGCCAGCTCAGTCTCCAGGACAGGGCAAGAGACCCAGTACTTC